This T cell receptor beta chain was obtained from a study of blood T cell repertoires in COVID-19. As handled by the study authors: Amplification of reference gene primers provided the estimated nucleated cell counts. This table comes from immunoSEQ multiplex PCR, and its TCRdb copy is limited to in-frame clones, with some not included. The V and J calls and clone size are taken from that table; D and trimming were inferred from the DNA. Among 180,000 or so clones listed, 85% to 90% were seen once. Per germline, CDR1 MNHNY and CDR2 SVGAGI (reference sequence). The CDR3 covers 16 residues. Trimming took 5 bases from V and 6 from J; bases not matched to a gene: 15.

This clonotype originated in a woman aged 80 or over in a cohort sampled during active or convalescent COVID-19. Sequenced material: peripheral blood. The V gene is TRBV6-6, the J gene TRBJ1-1; 7 positions match TRBD1. CDR3 sequence reads: CASSRASGRGKAEAFF. The CDR3 DNA follows: TGTGCCAGCAGTCGAGCGTCGGGCAGGGGGAAGGCTGAAGCTTTCTTT.